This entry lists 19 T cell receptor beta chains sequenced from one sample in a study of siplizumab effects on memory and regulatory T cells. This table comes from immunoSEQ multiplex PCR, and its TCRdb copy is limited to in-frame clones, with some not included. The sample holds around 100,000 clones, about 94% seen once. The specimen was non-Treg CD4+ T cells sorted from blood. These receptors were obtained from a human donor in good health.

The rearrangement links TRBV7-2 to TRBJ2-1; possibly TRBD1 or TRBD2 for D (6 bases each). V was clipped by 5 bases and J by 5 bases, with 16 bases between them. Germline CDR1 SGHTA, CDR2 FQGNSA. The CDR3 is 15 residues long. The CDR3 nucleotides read TGTGCCAGCAGCGGGCTCCGGGGGCGGGACAATGAGCAGTTCTTC. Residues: CASSGLRGRDNEQFF.

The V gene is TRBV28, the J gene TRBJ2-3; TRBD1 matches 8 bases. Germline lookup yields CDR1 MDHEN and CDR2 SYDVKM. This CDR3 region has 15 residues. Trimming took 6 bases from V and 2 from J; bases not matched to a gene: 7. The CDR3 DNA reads TGTGCCAGCAGAGAAACAGGGGGTCTCACAGATACGCAGTATTTT. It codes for CASRETGGLTDTQYF.

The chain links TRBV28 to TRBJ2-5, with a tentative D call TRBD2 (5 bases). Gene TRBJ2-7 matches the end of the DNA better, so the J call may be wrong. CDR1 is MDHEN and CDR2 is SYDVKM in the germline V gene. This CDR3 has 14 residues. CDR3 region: CASSFIATSYEQYF. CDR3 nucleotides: TGTGCCAGCAGCTTCATAGCGACCTCCTACGAGCAGTACTTC.

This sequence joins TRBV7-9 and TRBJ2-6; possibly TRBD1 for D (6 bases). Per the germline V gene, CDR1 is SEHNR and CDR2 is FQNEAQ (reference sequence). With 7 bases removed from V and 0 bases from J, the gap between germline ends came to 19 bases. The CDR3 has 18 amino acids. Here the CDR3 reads CASTPRAQGYSGANVLTF. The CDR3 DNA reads TGTGCCAGCACCCCGCGGGCACAGGGCTACTCTGGGGCCAACGTCCTGACTTTC.

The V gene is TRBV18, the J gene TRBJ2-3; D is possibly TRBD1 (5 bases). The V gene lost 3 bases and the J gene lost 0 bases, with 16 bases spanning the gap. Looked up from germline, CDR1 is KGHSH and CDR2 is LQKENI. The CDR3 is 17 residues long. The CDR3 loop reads CASSPSAWQGSTDTQYF. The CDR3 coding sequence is TGTGCCAGCTCACCCTCCGCCTGGCAGGGCAGCACAGATACGCAGTATTTT.

CDR3 protein: CASTRDSYGYTF. The CDR3 nucleotides are TGTGCCAGCACCAGGGACAGCTATGGCTACACCTTC. This chain uses TRBV7-9 with TRBJ1-2, with 7 bases aligning to TRBD1. Germline CDR1 reads SEHNR; CDR2 reads FQNEAQ (reference sequence). The CDR3 extends over 12 amino acids. The ends lost 7 bases at V and 4 bases at J; junction bases unmatched: 3.

In nucleotides, the CDR3 is TGTGCCAGCAGCTACGCACCGGGACAGGGGGTTTTCATATATTTT. Residues: CASSYAPGQGVFIYF. This chain connects TRBV7-9 to TRBJ1-3, with 11 bases fitting TRBD1. Per germline, CDR1 SEHNR and CDR2 FQNEAQ (reference sequence). V lost 4 bases, J lost 12 bases, and 11 bases stayed unmatched. This CDR3 has 15 amino acids.

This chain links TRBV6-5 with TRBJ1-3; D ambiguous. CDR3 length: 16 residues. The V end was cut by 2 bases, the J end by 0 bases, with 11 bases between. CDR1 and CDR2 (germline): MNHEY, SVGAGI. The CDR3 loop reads CASSYDAVHSGNTIYF. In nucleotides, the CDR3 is TGTGCCAGCAGTTACGATGCAGTTCACTCTGGAAACACCATATATTTT.

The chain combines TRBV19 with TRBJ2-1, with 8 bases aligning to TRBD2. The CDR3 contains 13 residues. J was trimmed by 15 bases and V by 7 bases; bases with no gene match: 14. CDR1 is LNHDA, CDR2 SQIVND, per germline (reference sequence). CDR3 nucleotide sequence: TGTGCCAGTACCGACCTAGCGCGGGAGGATTGGTTCTTC. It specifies CASTDLAREDWFF.

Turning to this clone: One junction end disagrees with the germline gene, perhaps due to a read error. The CDR3 sequence is CASGILGQGTDTQYF. The CDR3 DNA is TGTGCCAGTGGTATCCTTGGACAGGGCACAGATACGCAGTATTTT. This chain joins TRBV19 and TRBJ2-3, with 7 nucleotides matching TRBD1. Germline V CDR1 and CDR2: LNHDA, SQIVND (reference sequence). This CDR3 contains 15 residues.

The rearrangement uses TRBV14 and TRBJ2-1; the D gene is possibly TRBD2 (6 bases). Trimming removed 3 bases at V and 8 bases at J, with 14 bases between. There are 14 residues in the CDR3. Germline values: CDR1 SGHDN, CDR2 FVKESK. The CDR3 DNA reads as TGTGCCAGCAGCCAGATCCGCGGGGTCGATGAGCAGTTCTTC. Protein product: CASSQIRGVDEQFF.

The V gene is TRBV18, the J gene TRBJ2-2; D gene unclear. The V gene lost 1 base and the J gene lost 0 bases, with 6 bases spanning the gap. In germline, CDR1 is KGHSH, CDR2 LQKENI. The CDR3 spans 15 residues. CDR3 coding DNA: TGTGCCAGCTCACCACGACCCACGAACACCGGGGAGCTGTTTTTT. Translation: CASSPRPTNTGELFF.

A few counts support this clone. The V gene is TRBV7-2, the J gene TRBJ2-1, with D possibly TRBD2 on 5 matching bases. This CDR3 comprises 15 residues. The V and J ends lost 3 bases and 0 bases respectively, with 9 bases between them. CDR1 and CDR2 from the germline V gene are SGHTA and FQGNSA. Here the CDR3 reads CASSFTGNSYNEQFF. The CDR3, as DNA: TGTGCCAGCAGCTTCACGGGAAACTCCTACAATGAGCAGTTCTTC.

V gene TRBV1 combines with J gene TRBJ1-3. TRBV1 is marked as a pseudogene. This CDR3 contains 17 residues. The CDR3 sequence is CTSSQVIFGGQGNTIYF. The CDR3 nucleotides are TGCACCAGCAGCCAAGTGATCTTCGGGGGGCAAGGAAACACCATATATTTT.

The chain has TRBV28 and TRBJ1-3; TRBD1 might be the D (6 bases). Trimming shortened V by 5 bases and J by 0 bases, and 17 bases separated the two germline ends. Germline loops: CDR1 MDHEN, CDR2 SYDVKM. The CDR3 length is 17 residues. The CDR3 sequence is CASSPWGGGGSGNTIYF. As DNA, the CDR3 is TGTGCCAGCAGTCCCTGGGGAGGGGGTGGCTCTGGAAACACCATATATTTT.

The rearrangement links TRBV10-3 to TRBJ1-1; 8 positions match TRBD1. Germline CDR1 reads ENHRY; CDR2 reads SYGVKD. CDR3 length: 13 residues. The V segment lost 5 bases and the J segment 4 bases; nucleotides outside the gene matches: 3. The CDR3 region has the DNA TGTGCCATCAGTCCTGACAGGGGCACTGAAGCTTTCTTT. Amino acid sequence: CAISPDRGTEAFF.

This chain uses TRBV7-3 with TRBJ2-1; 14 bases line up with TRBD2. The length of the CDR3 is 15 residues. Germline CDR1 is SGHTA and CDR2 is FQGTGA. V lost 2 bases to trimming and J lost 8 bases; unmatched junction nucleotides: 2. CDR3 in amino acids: CASSLGTSGSHEQFF. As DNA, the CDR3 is TGTGCCAGCAGCTTAGGGACTAGCGGGAGCCATGAGCAGTTCTTC.

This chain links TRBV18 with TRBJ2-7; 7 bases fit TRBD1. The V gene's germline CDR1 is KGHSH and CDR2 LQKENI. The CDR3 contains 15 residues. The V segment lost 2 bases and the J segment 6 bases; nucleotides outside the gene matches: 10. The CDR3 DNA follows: TGTGCCAGCTCACCAGTAGAGGGGGCGAGGGGCGAGCAGTACTTC. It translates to CASSPVEGARGEQYF.

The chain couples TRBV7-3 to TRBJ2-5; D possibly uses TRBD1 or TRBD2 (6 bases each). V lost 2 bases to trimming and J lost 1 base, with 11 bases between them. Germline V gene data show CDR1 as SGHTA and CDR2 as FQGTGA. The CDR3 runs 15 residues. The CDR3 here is CASSLRGGLQETQYF. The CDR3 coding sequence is TGTGCCAGCAGCTTACGTGGGGGGCTCCAAGAGACCCAGTACTTC.